Shown below are 7 T cell receptor beta chains from a single sample sequenced in a study of shared clonotypes between healthy human individuals. The data were produced by immunoSEQ multiplex PCR, yet TCRdb's version contains in-frame clones alone and is incomplete. The profile shows some 2,100,000 clones, under 97% of them singletons. Source material: naive CD4+ T cells sorted from blood. Subset noted: CD45RA+ positively selected. The receptor set was obtained from a man aged 18 to 29 in good health.

This clone was detected once. V is TRBV7-6 and J is TRBJ1-2; D ambiguous. Germline values: CDR1 SGHVS, CDR2 FNYEAQ. The ends were cut back, 5 bases at V and 8 bases at J, with 18 bases in the middle. The CDR3 length is 14 residues. In DNA form, the CDR3 reads TGTGCCAGCAGCCCGGCCGAGTTTGCGGGCGGCTACACCTTC. It encodes CASSPAEFAGGYTF.

V and J are TRBV7-2 and TRBJ2-1; TRBD1 matches 7 bases. V was clipped by 6 bases and J by 12 bases; unmatched bases: 8. The CDR3 runs 12 residues. The germline V gene encodes CDR1 SGHTA and CDR2 FQGNSA. The CDR3 loop reads CASRDERDRQFF. The CDR3 region has the DNA TGTGCCAGCAGGGACGAGAGGGACAGGCAGTTCTTC.

The rearrangement uses TRBV6-1 and TRBJ2-7, with 7 nucleotides matching TRBD1. The V segment lost 10 bases and the J segment 0 bases; nucleotides outside the gene matches: 6. Germline CDR1 MNHNS, CDR2 SASEGT. The CDR3 totals 13 residues. The CDR3 DNA reads TGTGCCACAGGGACAGTTTACTCCTACGAGCAGTACTTC. It yields the protein CATGTVYSYEQYF.

V and J are TRBV11-2 and TRBJ1-3; D is perhaps TRBD1 (6 bases). CDR1 SGHAT and CDR2 FQNNGV come from the germline V gene. The CDR3 is made up of 16 amino acids. Trimming shortened V by 0 bases and J by 2 bases, and 11 bases separated the two germline ends. The CDR3 bases are TGTGCCAGCAGCTTAGAGGGCAGGGGCACTGGAAACACCATATATTTT. This gives the protein CASSLEGRGTGNTIYF.

The J gene is TRBJ1-2, the V gene TRBV5-1, with TRBD1 matching over 10 bases. Germline trimming cut 0 bases from V and 8 bases from J; bases unmatched to any gene: 7. From germline, CDR1 is SGHRS and CDR2 YFSETQ. There are 15 residues in the CDR3. The CDR3 loop is CASSLGQGAAQGYTF. The CDR3 DNA follows: TGCGCCAGCAGCTTGGGACAGGGGGCTGCCCAGGGCTACACCTTC.

The chain has TRBV4-1 and TRBJ1-3, with D hard to call. CDR1 and CDR2 (germline): MGHRA, YSYEKL. The CDR3 runs to 14 residues. Deletions cut 3 bases from V and 2 bases from J, with 8 bases between. The CDR3, as DNA: TGCGCCAGCAGCCAGGCCGACCCTGGAAACACCATATATTTT. Protein: CASSQADPGNTIYF.

The V gene is TRBV11-3, the J gene TRBJ2-1; 10 nucleotides match TRBD2. The germline V gene has CDR1 SGHNT and CDR2 YENEEA. The CDR3 has 15 residues. Germline trimming cut 3 bases from V and 2 bases from J; bases unmatched to any gene: 1. The CDR3 DNA sequence: TGTGCCAGCAGCTTCGGGACTAGCGCCTACAATGAGCAGTTCTTC. This encodes CASSFGTSAYNEQFF.